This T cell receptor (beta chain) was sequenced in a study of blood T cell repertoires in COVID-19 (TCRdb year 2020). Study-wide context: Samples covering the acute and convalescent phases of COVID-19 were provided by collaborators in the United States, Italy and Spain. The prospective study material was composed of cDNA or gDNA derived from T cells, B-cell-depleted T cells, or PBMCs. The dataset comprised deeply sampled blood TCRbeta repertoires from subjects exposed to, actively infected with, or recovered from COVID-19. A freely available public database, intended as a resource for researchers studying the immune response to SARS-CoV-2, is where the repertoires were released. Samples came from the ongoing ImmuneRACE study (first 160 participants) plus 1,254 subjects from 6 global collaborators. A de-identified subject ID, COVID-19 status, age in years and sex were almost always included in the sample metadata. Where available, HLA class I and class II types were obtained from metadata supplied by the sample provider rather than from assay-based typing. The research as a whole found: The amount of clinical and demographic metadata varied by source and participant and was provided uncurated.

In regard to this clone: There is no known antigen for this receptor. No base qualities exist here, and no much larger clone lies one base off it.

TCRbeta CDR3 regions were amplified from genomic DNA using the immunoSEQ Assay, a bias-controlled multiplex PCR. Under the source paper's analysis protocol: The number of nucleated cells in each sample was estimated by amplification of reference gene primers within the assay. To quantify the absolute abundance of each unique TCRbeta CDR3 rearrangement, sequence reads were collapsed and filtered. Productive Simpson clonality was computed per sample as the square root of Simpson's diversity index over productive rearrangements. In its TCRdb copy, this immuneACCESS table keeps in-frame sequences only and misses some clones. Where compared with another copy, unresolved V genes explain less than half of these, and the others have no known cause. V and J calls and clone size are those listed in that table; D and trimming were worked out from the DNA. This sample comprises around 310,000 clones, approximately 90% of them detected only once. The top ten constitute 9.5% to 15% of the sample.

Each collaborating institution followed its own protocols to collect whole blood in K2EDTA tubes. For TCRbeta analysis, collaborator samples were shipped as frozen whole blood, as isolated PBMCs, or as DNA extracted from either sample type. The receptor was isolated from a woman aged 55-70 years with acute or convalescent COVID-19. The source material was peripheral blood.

In nucleotide form, the sequence is TGTGCCAGCAGTCTACTGGCGGGCACCGATAACTATGGCTACACCTTC. Translated, it reads CASSLLAGTDNYGYTF. The V and J genes are TRBV28 and TRBJ1-2; the D gene is unclear. V is pared back by 5 bases and J by 1 base, with 17 bases lying between the germline termini. From its cysteine to its phenylalanine, the CDR3 spans 16 amino acids. The only DNA kept is the CDR3, 48 bases in frame from the first base. CDR1 and CDR2, per the germline V gene, are MDHEN and SYDVKM.